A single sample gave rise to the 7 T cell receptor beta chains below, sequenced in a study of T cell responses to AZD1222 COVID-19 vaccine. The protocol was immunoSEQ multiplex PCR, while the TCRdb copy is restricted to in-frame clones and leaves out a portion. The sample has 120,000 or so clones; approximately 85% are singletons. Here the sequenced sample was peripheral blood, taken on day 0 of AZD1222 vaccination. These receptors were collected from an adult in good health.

The CDR3 reads CASFRTSGDLAQETQYF. The DNA of the CDR3 is TGTGCTAGTTTTAGGACTAGCGGAGACCTTGCCCAAGAGACCCAGTACTTC. The chain links TRBV12-5 to TRBJ2-5; 10 bases fit TRBD2. CDR3 length equals 17 residues. Germline trimming cut 8 bases from V and 1 base from J; bases unmatched to any gene: 13. The V gene's germline CDR1 is LGHNT and CDR2 FRNRAP.

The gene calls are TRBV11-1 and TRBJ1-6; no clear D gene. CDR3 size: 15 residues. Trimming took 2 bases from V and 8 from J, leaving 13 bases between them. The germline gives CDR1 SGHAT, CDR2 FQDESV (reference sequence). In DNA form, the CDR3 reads TGTGCCAGCAGCTTATATCCGATTGGGGATTCACCCCTCCACTTT. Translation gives CASSLYPIGDSPLHF.

CDR3 protein: CASSERSEQFF. CDR3 sequence (DNA): TGTGCCAGCAGTGAACGGAGTGAGCAGTTCTTC. The gene calls are TRBV2 and TRBJ2-1; unclear D gene. Trimming took 2 bases from V and 9 from J, leaving 5 bases between them. Germline-derived CDR1 and CDR2 are SNHLY and FYNNEI. The CDR3 has 11 residues.

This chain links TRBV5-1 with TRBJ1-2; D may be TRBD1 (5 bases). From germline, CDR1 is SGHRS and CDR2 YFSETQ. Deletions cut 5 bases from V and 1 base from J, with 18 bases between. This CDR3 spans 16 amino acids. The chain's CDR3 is CASRRTPSTYNYGYTF. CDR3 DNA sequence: TGCGCCAGCAGGAGGACACCGAGCACGTATAACTATGGCTACACCTTC.

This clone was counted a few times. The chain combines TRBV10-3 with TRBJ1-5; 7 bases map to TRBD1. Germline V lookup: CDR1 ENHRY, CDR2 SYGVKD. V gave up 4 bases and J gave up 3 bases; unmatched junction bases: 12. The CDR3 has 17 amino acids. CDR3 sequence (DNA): TGTGCCATCAGTGGACAGGGACAGAAGGGGATCAATCAGCCCCAGCATTTT. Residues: CAISGQGQKGINQPQHF.

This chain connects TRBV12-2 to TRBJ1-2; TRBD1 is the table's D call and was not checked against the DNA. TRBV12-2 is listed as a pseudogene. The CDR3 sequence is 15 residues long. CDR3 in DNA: TGTGCAAGTCGCCTCTTGGGACAGATCATATATGGCTACACCTTC. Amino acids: CASRLLGQIIYGYTF.

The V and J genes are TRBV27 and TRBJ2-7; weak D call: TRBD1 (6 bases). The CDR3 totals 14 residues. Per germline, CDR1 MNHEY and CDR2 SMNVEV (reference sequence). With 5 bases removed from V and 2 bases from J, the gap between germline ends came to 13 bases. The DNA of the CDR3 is TGTGCCAGCAGTCTCAACAGGGTGACCTACGAGCAGTACTTC. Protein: CASSLNRVTYEQYF.